Each of the 16 T cell receptor beta chains below was sequenced from the same sample in a study of T cells in Graves' hyperthyroidism and ophthalmopathy. TCR beta CDR3 regions were amplified from RNA transcripts. The TCR CDR3 was amplified in a first-round RT-PCR using the HTBI primer set. One entry per CDR3 protein results from TCRdb running MiXCR on the multiplex PCR reads. The sample has approximately 600,000 distinct CDR3 sequences, under 25% seen once. The sample comprised blood. Receptors originate from a man aged 25 to 40 with Graves' ophthalmopathy.

This clonotype has a handful of counts. The V gene is TRBV12-3 or TRBV12-4, the J gene TRBJ2-1, with D tentatively TRBD2 (5 bases). Trimming shortened V by 2 bases and J by 15 bases, and 14 bases separated the two germline ends. The CDR3 sequence is 12 residues long. The CDR3 here is CASSLLRTAPFF. For the CDR3, the DNA is TGTGCCAGCAGTTTACTTCGGACTGCGCCGTTCTTC.

This clonotype was counted between two and nine times. V usage is TRBV20-1 and J usage is TRBJ2-5; the match to TRBD2 covers 8 bases. With 0 bases clipped from V and 2 bases from J, the junction kept 23 bases outside the gene matches. Germline V lookup: CDR1 DFQATT, CDR2 SNEGSKA (reference sequence). The CDR3 is 21 residues long. The CDR3 DNA reads as TGCAGTGCTAGAGATGTCCGCCGGGGGCCCCGAGGAGCGGGAGCACAAGAGACCCAGTACTTC. It translates to CSARDVRRGPRGAGAQETQYF.

This clonotype occurred many times. The chain links TRBV20-1 to TRBJ2-3; 8 nucleotides agree with TRBD2. V shed 5 bases and J 1 base; nucleotides not matched to a gene: 11. This CDR3 has 16 amino acids. CDR1 is DFQATT and CDR2 is SNEGSKA in the germline V gene (reference sequence). CDR3 in DNA: TGCAGTGCTTTTGCTCGGGGGGGCAGCGGCACAGATACGCAGTATTTT. This codes for CSAFARGGSGTDTQYF.

This clonotype has ten or more counts. The chain is built from TRBV28 and TRBJ2-7; TRBD1 agrees at 7 bases. CDR3 length equals 13 residues. V was pared by 6 bases and J by 5 bases, with 7 bases of the junction left unmatched. Germline V lookup: CDR1 MDHEN, CDR2 SYDVKM. The CDR3 nucleotides read TGTGCCAGCAGAGGGCAGGGGGAGAACGAGCAGTACTTC. Amino acid sequence: CASRGQGENEQYF.

At least ten counts were recorded for this clonotype. This rearrangement joins TRBV28 to TRBJ1-1, with TRBD1 identical over 9 bases. The V gene end was trimmed by 6 bases and the J gene end by 4 bases; junction bases not matched to a gene: 12. The CDR3 runs to 16 residues. Germline CDR1 and CDR2: MDHEN and SYDVKM. CDR3 DNA sequence: TGTGCCAGCAGCCTCTTTTCCGGGACAGGGTCCACTGAAGCTTTCTTT. Amino acid sequence: CASSLFSGTGSTEAFF.

This clonotype turned up a few times. The chain employs TRBV12-3 or TRBV12-4 and TRBJ2-7; 10 nucleotides match TRBD2. V lost 7 bases to trimming and J lost 6 bases; unmatched junction nucleotides: 6. This CDR3 spans 13 amino acids. The CDR3 region is CASNPSGSSEQYF. The CDR3 DNA reads TGTGCCAGCAACCCTAGCGGGAGTTCCGAGCAGTACTTC.

V and J are TRBV6-6 and TRBJ2-2; 11 nucleotides line up with TRBD2. Germline loops: CDR1 MNHNY, CDR2 SVGAGI (reference sequence). With V trimmed by 2 bases and J by 5 bases, 7 bases remained unmatched. The CDR3 covers 17 residues. The CDR3 protein is CASSYHPTSGVTGELFF. The CDR3 bases are TGTGCCAGCAGTTACCATCCGACTAGCGGGGTTACCGGGGAGCTGTTTTTT.

This clonotype was found a few times. The gene calls are TRBV12-3 or TRBV12-4 and TRBJ2-7; maybe TRBD2 (5 bases). Trimming pared 4 bases from V and 6 bases from J, leaving 16 bases between. This CDR3 has 14 amino acids. The CDR3 nucleotides are TGTGCCAGCAGTTATGGTTCCTCCGGAGGCGAGCAGTACTTC. This translates into CASSYGSSGGEQYF.

This clonotype was seen repeatedly, ten times or more. The V call is TRBV20-1, the J call TRBJ2-1, with 8 bases identical to TRBD1. Germline assignment: CDR1 DFQATT and CDR2 SNEGSKA (reference sequence). V gave up 0 bases and J gave up 9 bases; unmatched junction bases: 13. The CDR3 length is 16 residues. The CDR3 coding sequence is TGCAGTGCTAGAGATTTTGCAGGACAGGGACGAAGTGAGCAGTTCTTC. It yields the protein CSARDFAGQGRSEQFF.

This clonotype was detected many times. The chain has TRBV7-2 and TRBJ2-5; D remains ambiguous. The germline V and J ends were trimmed by 6 bases and 4 bases, with 6 bases remaining between them. The CDR3 is 11 residues long. In germline, CDR1 is SGHTA, CDR2 FQGNSA. The CDR3 region has the DNA TGTGCCAGCAGAATCGTAGAGACCCAGTACTTC. Its protein is CASRIVETQYF.

This chain connects TRBV7-2 to TRBJ2-3; the D gene is possibly TRBD2 (6 bases). The V end lost 9 bases, the J end lost 6 bases, and 28 bases lay between the germline ends. Germline lookup yields CDR1 SGHTA and CDR2 FQGNSA. The CDR3 contains 17 residues. The CDR3 here is CASSIAGTQERKDTQYF. CDR3 DNA sequence: TGTGCCAGTAGTATAGCCGGGACTCAAGAAAGAAAGGATACGCAGTATTTT.

The chain carries TRBV5-1 and TRBJ1-2; D remains ambiguous. The CDR3 covers 13 residues. Trimming took off 4 bases at V and 5 bases at J, with 12 bases between the two ends. CDR1 and CDR2 (germline): SGHRS, YFSETQ. CDR3 region: CASSLTNKYGYTF. For the CDR3, the DNA is TGCGCCAGCAGCCTCACCAATAAGTATGGCTACACCTTC.

This clonotype was counted between two and nine times. V is TRBV3-1 and J is TRBJ2-1; 13 nucleotides match TRBD2. From germline, CDR1 is LGHDT and CDR2 YNNKEL (reference sequence). This CDR3 region has 17 residues. V shed 0 bases, J shed 8 bases, and the junction held 7 bases outside the gene matches. CDR3 in DNA: TGTGCCAGCAGCCAAGATCTTCTACTAGCGGGAGGGGATGAGCAGTTCTTC. This codes for CASSQDLLLAGGDEQFF.

A note on this clonotype: This may come from a read error, since a much larger clone is one base off. J is TRBJ2-5 and V is TRBV7-6; D may match TRBD1 or TRBD2 (5 bases each). The CDR3 covers 13 residues. Germline loops: CDR1 SGHVS, CDR2 FNYEAQ. The CDR3 region has the DNA TGTGTCAGCAGCCGTATCGAGGGGGAGACCCAGTACTTC. Translating it yields CVSSRIEGETQYF.

This clonotype was seen many times. V is TRBV30 and J is TRBJ2-2; D not resolved. Per the germline V gene, CDR1 is GTSNPN and CDR2 is SVGIG (reference sequence). V was pared by 4 bases and J by 1 base, with 7 bases between. This CDR3 has 13 residues. The CDR3 region is CAWTALNTGELFF. CDR3 DNA: TGTGCCTGGACAGCCCTGAACACCGGGGAGCTGTTTTTT.

There are a few counts of this clonotype. This chain connects TRBV6-1 to TRBJ2-1; 7 bases agree with TRBD1. This CDR3 spans 13 amino acids. J lost 4 bases, V lost 6 bases, and 3 bases had no gene match. Germline CDR1 is MNHNS and CDR2 is SASEGT. For the CDR3, the DNA is TGTGCCAGCAGAAAGGGACAGTACAATGAGCAGTTCTTC. Encoded protein: CASRKGQYNEQFF.